This TCR beta chain originates from a study of cytomegalovirus exposure and HLA in healthy donors. PCR employed 60 Vbeta and 13 Jbeta primers. Clones were sequenced by immunoSEQ multiplex PCR, and TCRdb holds only the in-frame ones, with some missing. The data contain fewer than 120,000 clones, 70% to 85% of them singletons. Trimming at V came to 9 bases and at J to 6 bases, leaving 15 bases not matched to a gene. This CDR3 comprises 16 residues. Germline CDR1 is MDHEN and CDR2 is SYDVKM. The chain is built from TRBV28 and TRBJ2-1; the match to TRBD2 covers 9 bases. The receptor was derived from a man aged 25-45 years in good health and CMV-seropositive. What was sequenced was PBMCs. The chain's CDR3 is CASRTPHAGGGNEQFF. For the CDR3, the DNA is TGTGCCAGTAGGACCCCCCACGCGGGGGGGGGCAATGAGCAGTTCTTC.